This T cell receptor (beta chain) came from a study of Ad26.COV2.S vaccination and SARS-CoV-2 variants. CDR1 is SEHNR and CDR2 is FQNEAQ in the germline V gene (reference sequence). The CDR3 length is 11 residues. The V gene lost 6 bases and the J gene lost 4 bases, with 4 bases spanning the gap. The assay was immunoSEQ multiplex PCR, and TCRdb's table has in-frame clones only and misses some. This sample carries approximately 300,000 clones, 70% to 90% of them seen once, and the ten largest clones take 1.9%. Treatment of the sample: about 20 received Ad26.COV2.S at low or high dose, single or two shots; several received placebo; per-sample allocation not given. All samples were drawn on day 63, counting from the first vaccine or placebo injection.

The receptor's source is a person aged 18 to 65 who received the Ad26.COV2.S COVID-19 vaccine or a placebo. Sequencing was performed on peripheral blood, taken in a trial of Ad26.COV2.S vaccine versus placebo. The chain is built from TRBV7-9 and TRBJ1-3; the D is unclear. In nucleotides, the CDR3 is TGTGCCAGCAGGCAGGGAAACACCATATATTTT. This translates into CASRQGNTIYF.